This T cell receptor beta chain was observed in a study of CDR3 diversity in severe acne. Germline CDR1 LNHNV, CDR2 YYDKDF (reference sequence). V lost 6 bases and J 5 bases, leaving 11 bases between the germline ends. The CDR3 loop spans 13 amino acids. This clonotype is medium-sized within its sample. TCRdb fed the PCR reads into MiXCR, producing one record per CDR3 protein. The data contain roughly 100,000 distinct CDR3 sequences, roughly 51% of them seen just once; the ten biggest clones take up 9.5% to 15%. The TCR was taken from a male donor with acne. The material sequenced was blood. V is TRBV15 and J is TRBJ1-5; D not certain. The CDR3 protein is CATRTDGYQPQHF. DNA of the CDR3: TGTGCCACCAGAACCGACGGATATCAGCCCCAGCATTTT.